This T cell receptor (beta chain) was captured in a study of T cell responses to AZD1222 COVID-19 vaccine. On this clone itself: Its antigen is not known.

Using immunoSEQ multiplex PCR, the repertoire was profiled, and TCRdb retains in-frame clones only, with some absent. This sample has 150,000 to 180,000 clones; about nine tenths occur once, and the top ten carry under 7%. Study-level points and caveats: Every sample of the repertoires postdated the peak T cell response. CD4 TCRs associated with vaccination spanned spike, dominating at 160-218 and 743-854. White British ancestry dominated among donors, who included more females, and clonal diversity was possibly underestimated.

Trimming removed 3 bases from V and 7 bases from J, with 14 bases in between. The germline V gene encodes CDR1 SGDLS and CDR2 YYNGEE. The CDR3 contains 15 residues. The chain recombines TRBV9 with TRBJ1-6, with a possible D match to TRBD1 (6 bases). Sequencing was performed on peripheral blood, taken on day 0 of MenACWY control vaccination. This clonotype was obtained from an adult in good health. The CDR3 DNA follows: TGTGCCAGCAGCGGGCCCGGGGGCGGGAATTCACCCCTCCACTTT. Protein product: CASSGPGGGNSPLHF.